What follows are 19 T cell receptor beta chains derived from one specimen sequenced in a study of T cell repertoires in cytomegalovirus infection. TCRdb reprocessed the reads via MiXCR and lists one record per CDR3 protein. Of hundreds of thousands of distinct CDR3 sequences detected, 30% to 40% appear once; the ten largest clones hold about 20%. No antigen has been assigned to these receptors. The sample in question was cultured PBMCs, obtained from culture after CMV antigen stimulation. The receptors were sampled from a human donor in good health (CMV status not recorded). Some clones in this sample may be carry-over from other donors' samples.

This clonotype was detected only a few times. The CDR3 spells CASRGAVGTSGEQYF. The DNA for the CDR3 is TGTGCCAGCAGAGGCGCCGTGGGGACTAGCGGCGAGCAGTACTTC. The V gene is TRBV7-2, the J gene TRBJ2-7, with TRBD2 matching 11 bases. CDR1 is SGHTA and CDR2 is FQGNSA in the germline V gene. This CDR3 region has 15 residues. The ends lost 6 bases at V and 6 bases at J; junction bases unmatched: 10.

V gene TRBV2 combines with J gene TRBJ1-1; TRBD1 is a possible D gene (5 bases). The CDR3 totals 11 residues. V lost 8 bases, J lost 7 bases, and 11 bases lay in between. Germline CDR1 reads SNHLY; CDR2 reads FYNNEI. CDR3 DNA: TGTGCCAGCCGGGGACGGTATGAAGCTTTCTTT. Translation: CASRGRYEAFF.

This chain links TRBV11-2 with TRBJ2-5; D uncertain. Germline CDR1 reads SGHAT; CDR2 reads FQNNGV. Trimming pared 3 bases from V and 5 bases from J, leaving 16 bases between. This CDR3 contains 15 residues. The CDR3 coding sequence is TGTGCCAGCAGCTTCGACGGTTTTAACGAGGAGACCCAGTACTTC. Amino acid sequence: CASSFDGFNEETQYF.

The V and J genes are TRBV11-2 and TRBJ2-7, with D unclear. This CDR3 has 15 amino acids. V lost 5 bases and J lost 6, with 20 bases in between. Germline lookup yields CDR1 SGHAT and CDR2 FQNNGV. CDR3 bases: TGTGCCAGCAGCCAAATTCAGGCATTGTCTGCCGAGCAGTACTTC. Translating it yields CASSQIQALSAEQYF. The whole variable domain, filled in from reference TRBV11-2 and TRBJ2-7, reads EAGVAQSPRYKIIEKRQSVAFWCNPISGHATLYWYQQILGQGPKLLIQFQNNGVVDDSQLPKDRFSAERLKGVDSTLKIQPAKLEDSAVYLCASSQIQALSAEQYFGPGTRLTVT.

This chain links TRBV7-2 with TRBJ2-4, with TRBD2 identical over 11 bases. The junction had 7 bases not matched to a gene; V was cut back by 3 bases and J by 3 bases. This CDR3 region has 17 residues. Germline V gene data show CDR1 as SGHTA and CDR2 as FQGNSA. The CDR3 DNA follows: TGTGCCAGCAGCTTGTGGGTAGCGGGGGGGGTCAAAAACATTCAGTACTTC. Translating it yields CASSLWVAGGVKNIQYF.

This clonotype has just one count. The rearrangement links TRBV7-8 to TRBJ2-2; D uncertain. This CDR3 is built from 17 residues. V lost 1 base to trimming and J lost 6 bases, with 18 bases between them. Germline V CDR1 and CDR2: SGHVS, FQNEAQ. The CDR3 region is CASSLGVRLGRPGELFF. The CDR3 DNA reads TGTGCCAGCAGCTTAGGAGTTAGGCTTGGTCGTCCCGGGGAGCTGTTTTTT.

This clonotype was observed a few times. The gene calls are TRBV7-9 and TRBJ1-2, with 9 bases matching TRBD1. The CDR3 sequence is 16 residues long. V lost 6 bases, J lost 8 bases, and 16 bases stayed unmatched. CDR1 and CDR2 (germline): SEHNR, FQNEAQ (reference sequence). The CDR3 DNA follows: TGTGCCAGCAGTTCTACCCGGACAGGGGAGATCGGGGGCTACACCTTC. Protein sequence: CASSSTRTGEIGGYTF. Filled out from reference TRBV7-9 and TRBJ1-2, the complete variable domain reads DTGVSQNPRHKITKRGQNVTFRCDPISEHNRLYWYRQTLGQGPEFLTYFQNEAQLEKSRLLSDRFSAERPKGSFSTLEIQRTEQGDSAMYLCASSSTRTGEIGGYTFGSGTRLTVV.

J is TRBJ2-7 and V is TRBV10-3; a weak D match, TRBD1 (6 bases). Germline-derived CDR1 and CDR2 are ENHRY and SYGVKD. Trimming took off 6 bases at V and 5 bases at J, with 14 bases between the two ends. This CDR3 is built from 13 residues. CDR3 nucleotide sequence: TGTGCCATCAGCCGCCCAGACAGGAACGAGCAGTACTTC. It specifies CAISRPDRNEQYF.

The rearrangement links TRBV28 to TRBJ2-5; 8 bases match TRBD2. The CDR3 is 20 amino acids. V was clipped by 3 bases and J by 4 bases; unmatched bases: 22. Per the germline V gene, CDR1 is MDHEN and CDR2 is SYDVKM. CDR3 sequence: CASSLGITEREWDRLETQYF. Here the CDR3 DNA reads TGTGCCAGCAGTTTGGGAATCACGGAGCGGGAGTGGGATAGACTAGAGACCCAGTACTTC. Drawing the rest from reference TRBV28 and TRBJ2-5, the complete variable domain is DVKVTQSSRYLVKRTGEKVFLECVQDMDHENMFWYRQDPGLGLRLIYFSYDVKMKEKGDIPEGYSVSREKKERFSLILESASTNQTSMYLCASSLGITEREWDRLETQYFGPGTRLLVL.

The chain employs TRBV7-2 and TRBJ2-2; D is perhaps TRBD1 (6 bases). Germline values: CDR1 SGHTA, CDR2 FQGNSA. V shed 1 base and J shed 1 base, with 10 bases lying between them. The CDR3 is made up of 16 amino acids. In DNA, the CDR3 is TGTGCCAGCAGCTTAGTGGGGGCAGGGAACACCGGGGAGCTGTTTTTT. It codes for CASSLVGAGNTGELFF. Full variable domain (missing parts from reference TRBV7-2 and TRBJ2-2): GAGVSQSPSNKVTEKGKDVELRCDPISGHTALYWYRQSLGQGLEFLIYFQGNSAPDKSGLPSDRFSAERTGGSVSTLTIQRTQQEDSAVYLCASSLVGAGNTGELFFGEGSRLTVL.

There are a few counts of this clonotype. The chain couples TRBV7-2 to TRBJ1-6; D possibly corresponds to TRBD1 (5 bases). This CDR3 is 16 amino acids long. V was trimmed by 2 bases and J by 2 bases, leaving 10 bases between them. Germline CDR1 and CDR2: SGHTA and FQGNSA. CDR3 sequence (DNA): TGTGCCAGCAGCTTAACATACAGGACCTATAATTCACCCCTCCACTTT. Its protein product is CASSLTYRTYNSPLHF.

The chain carries TRBV11-2 and TRBJ2-1, with TRBD2 identical over 7 bases. Germline loops: CDR1 SGHAT, CDR2 FQNNGV. This CDR3 has 15 residues. The junction had 6 bases not matched to a gene; V was cut back by 1 base and J by 6 bases. CDR3 residues: CASSLGRGVGNEQFF. The CDR3 nucleotides are TGTGCCAGCAGCTTAGGTCGGGGGGTGGGCAATGAGCAGTTCTTC.

This clonotype has more than one count but fewer than ten. CDR3 in amino acids: CASRRDPSSYNEQFF. The CDR3 coding sequence is TGTGCCAGCAGAAGGGACCCCAGCTCCTACAATGAGCAGTTCTTC. This sequence joins TRBV7-2 and TRBJ2-1, with D perhaps given as TRBD1 or TRBD2 (5 bases each). From germline, CDR1 is SGHTA and CDR2 FQGNSA. The CDR3 covers 15 residues. The V and J ends lost 6 bases and 0 bases respectively, with 12 bases between them.

The rearrangement joins TRBV4-3 to TRBJ2-2; D unclear. Germline CDR1 LGHNA, CDR2 YSLEER. V was shortened by 0 bases and J by 5 bases, with 13 bases between the two germline ends. There are 16 residues in the CDR3. CDR3 region: CASSQDWFDPTGELFF. CDR3 bases: TGCGCCAGCAGCCAAGACTGGTTTGACCCGACCGGGGAGCTGTTTTTT.

This clonotype was detected only a few times. The chain recombines TRBV5-5 with TRBJ2-1; 8 nucleotides align to TRBD2. The CDR3 is 16 amino acids. Germline V lookup: CDR1 SGHKS, CDR2 YYEKEE (reference sequence). Trimming cost V 3 bases and J 0 bases; bases outside gene matches: 5. The CDR3 DNA sequence: TGTGCCAGCAGCTCGCTAGCGGGCCACTCCTACAATGAGCAGTTCTTC. Protein: CASSSLAGHSYNEQFF.

The count of this clonotype is one. The chain employs TRBV5-4 and TRBJ2-1; 8 positions agree with TRBD2. V dropped 5 bases and J dropped 0; count of bases not matched to a gene: 4. The germline V gene encodes CDR1 SGHNT and CDR2 YYREEE (reference sequence). The CDR3 length is 15 residues. CDR3 bases: TGTGCCAGCAGACGGAGCGGGAGCTCCTACAATGAGCAGTTCTTC. This sequence encodes CASRRSGSSYNEQFF.

V gene TRBV7-2 combines with J gene TRBJ2-1; D not resolved. CDR1 and CDR2 (germline): SGHTA, FQGNSA. The CDR3 is 14 residues long. The V gene lost 2 bases and the J gene lost 3 bases, with 8 bases spanning the gap. CDR3 amino acids: CASSLRRSYNEQFF. The CDR3 DNA sequence: TGTGCCAGCAGCTTACGAAGGAGCTACAATGAGCAGTTCTTC.

The chain has TRBV19 and TRBJ2-3; D gene unclear. This CDR3 has 15 residues. V lost 6 bases and J 6 bases, leaving 19 bases between the germline ends. Per the germline V gene, CDR1 is LNHDA and CDR2 is SQIVND (reference sequence). The CDR3 DNA reads TGTGCCAGTAGCACCCCGGGTCCATCCGGGGATACGCAGTATTTT. Translation gives CASSTPGPSGDTQYF. The full variable domain, completed using reference TRBV19 and TRBJ2-3, is DGGITQSPKYLFRKEGQNVTLSCEQNLNHDAMYWYRQDPGQGLRLIYYSQIVNDFQKGDIAEGYSVSREKKESFPLTVTSAQKNPTAFYLCASSTPGPSGDTQYFGPGTRLTVL.

This clonotype was detected a few times. The chain has TRBV7-9 and TRBJ1-5, with D hard to call. Germline-derived CDR1 and CDR2 are SEHNR and FQNEAQ (reference sequence). Trimming shortened V by 6 bases and J by 4 bases, and 13 bases separated the two germline ends. The CDR3 has 14 amino acids. CDR3 amino acids: CASSGDLRNQPQHF. For the CDR3, the DNA is TGTGCCAGCAGTGGTGATTTAAGGAATCAGCCCCAGCATTTT.